The 2 T cell receptor beta chains below all came from one sample that was sequenced in a study of shared clonotypes between healthy human individuals. Sequencing was performed with immunoSEQ multiplex PCR; in TCRdb, only in-frame clones are kept and a portion is missing. The table lists 850,000 to 1,200,000 clones, about 74% of them singletons, with approximately 1.5% in the top ten. Material for sequencing was memory CD4+ T cells sorted from blood. Subset reported: CD45RA-negative fraction. These receptors originate from a man between 18 and 35 years old in good health.

This clone was counted between two and nine times. This rearrangement joins TRBV5-1 to TRBJ2-5, with D maybe TRBD2 (6 bases). The CDR3 contains 17 residues. The germline CDR1 and CDR2 sequences are SGHRS and YFSETQ. Trimming pared 4 bases from V and 2 bases from J, leaving 21 bases between. CDR3 protein: CASSPSVVADSQETQYF. CDR3 sequence (DNA): TGCGCCAGCAGCCCCTCGGTGGTAGCGGATTCACAAGAGACCCAGTACTTC.

This clone is a singleton in its sample. This sequence joins TRBV19 and TRBJ1-1; 10 bases line up with TRBD1. Germline CDR1 LNHDA, CDR2 SQIVND (reference sequence). CDR3 size: 14 residues. The V segment lost 8 bases and the J segment 1 base; nucleotides outside the gene matches: 4. CDR3 sequence (DNA): TGTGCCAGTGTGGACAGGGGGACGAACACTGAAGCTTTCTTT. This codes for CASVDRGTNTEAFF.